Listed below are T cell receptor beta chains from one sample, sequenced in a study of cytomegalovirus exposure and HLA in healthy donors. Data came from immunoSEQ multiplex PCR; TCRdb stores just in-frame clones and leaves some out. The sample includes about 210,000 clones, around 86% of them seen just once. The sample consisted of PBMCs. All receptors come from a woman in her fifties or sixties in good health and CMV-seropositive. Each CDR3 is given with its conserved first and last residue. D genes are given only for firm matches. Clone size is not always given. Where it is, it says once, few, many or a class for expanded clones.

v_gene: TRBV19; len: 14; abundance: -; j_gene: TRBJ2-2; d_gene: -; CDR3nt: TGTGCCAGTAGCCCCCCGGGTGGGACCGGGGAGCTGTTTTTT; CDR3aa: CASSPPGGTGELFF
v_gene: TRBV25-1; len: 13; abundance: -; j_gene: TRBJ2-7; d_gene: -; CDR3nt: TGTGCCAGCACTAAACAGGGTTACGGCGAGCAGTACTTC; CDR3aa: CASTKQGYGEQYF
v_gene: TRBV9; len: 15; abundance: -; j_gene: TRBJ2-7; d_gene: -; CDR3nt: TGTGCCAGCAGCGTAGGTCCAGGGGAAATGTACGAGCAGTACTTC; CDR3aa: CASSVGPGEMYEQYF
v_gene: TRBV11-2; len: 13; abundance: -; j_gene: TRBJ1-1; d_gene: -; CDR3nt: TGTGCCAGCAGCTTTGGGAGAAACACTGAAGCTTTCTTT; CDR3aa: CASSFGRNTEAFF
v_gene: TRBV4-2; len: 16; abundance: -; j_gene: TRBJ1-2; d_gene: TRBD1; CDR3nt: TGTGCCAGCAGCCAAGATCTGGGACAGGGCAGGGATGGCTACACCTTC; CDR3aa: CASSQDLGQGRDGYTF
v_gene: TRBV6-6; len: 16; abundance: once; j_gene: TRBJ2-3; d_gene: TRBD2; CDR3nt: TGTGCCAGCAGTTACCGAGTAGCGGGGGGGCCAGATACGCAGTATTTT; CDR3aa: CASSYRVAGGPDTQYF
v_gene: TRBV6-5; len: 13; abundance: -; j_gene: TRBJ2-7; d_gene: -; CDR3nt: TGTGCCAGCAGTTACCGACAGGGAGGCGAGCAGTACTTC; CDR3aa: CASSYRQGGEQYF
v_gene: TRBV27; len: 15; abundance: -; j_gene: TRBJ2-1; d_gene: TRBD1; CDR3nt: TGTGCCAGCAGTTCGGACAGGGGGCGTTTCAATGAGCAGTTCTTC; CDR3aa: CASSSDRGRFNEQFF
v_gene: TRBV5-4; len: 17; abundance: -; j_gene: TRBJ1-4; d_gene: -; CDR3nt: TGTGCCAGCAGCCCCCGGCCAGGGGCCTCAACTAATGAAAAACTGTTTTTT; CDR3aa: CASSPRPGASTNEKLFF
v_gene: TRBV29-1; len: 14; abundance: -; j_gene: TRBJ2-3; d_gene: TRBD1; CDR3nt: TGCAGCGTTTCGACAGGGGGGAGCACAGATACGCAGTATTTT; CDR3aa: CSVSTGGSTDTQYF
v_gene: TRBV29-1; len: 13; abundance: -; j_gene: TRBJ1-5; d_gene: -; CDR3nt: TGCAGCGTTGGTCCAGATAGCAATCAGCCCCAGCATTTT; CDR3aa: CSVGPDSNQPQHF
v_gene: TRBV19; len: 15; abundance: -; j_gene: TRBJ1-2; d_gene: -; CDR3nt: TGTGCCAGTACCAACCCCGGACAGAGGAACTATGGCTACACCTTC; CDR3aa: CASTNPGQRNYGYTF
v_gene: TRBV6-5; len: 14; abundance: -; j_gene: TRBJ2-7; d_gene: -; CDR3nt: TGTGCCAGCAGTGGGTGGGGCAGCTCCTACGAGCAGTACTTC; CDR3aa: CASSGWGSSYEQYF
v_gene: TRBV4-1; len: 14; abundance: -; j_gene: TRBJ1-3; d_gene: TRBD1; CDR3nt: TGCGCCAGCAGCCTGGGACAGAGAGGAAACACCATATATTTT; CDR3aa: CASSLGQRGNTIYF
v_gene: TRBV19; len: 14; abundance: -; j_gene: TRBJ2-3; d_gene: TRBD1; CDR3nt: TGTGCCAGTCTGGACAGGGGGCAGGCGGATACGCAGTATTTT; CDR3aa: CASLDRGQADTQYF
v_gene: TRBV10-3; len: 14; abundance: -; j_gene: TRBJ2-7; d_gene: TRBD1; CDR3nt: TGTGCCATCAGTGAAGGGATACAGGGGCCCGAGCAGTACTTC; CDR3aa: CAISEGIQGPEQYF
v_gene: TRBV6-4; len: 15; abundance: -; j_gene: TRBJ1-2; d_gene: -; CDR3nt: TGTGCCAGCAGTGTTACAGGGCATTCTAACTATGGCTACACCTTC; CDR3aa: CASSVTGHSNYGYTF
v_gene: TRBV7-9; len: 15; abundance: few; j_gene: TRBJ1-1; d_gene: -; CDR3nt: TGTGCCAGCAGCGTAACAGGGTTGGGAGGGACTGAAGCTTTCTTT; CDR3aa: CASSVTGLGGTEAFF
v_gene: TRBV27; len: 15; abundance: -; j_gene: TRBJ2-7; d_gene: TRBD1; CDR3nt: TGTGCCAGCAGTTTAGGTGGCAGGGGGCCTGGGGAGCAGTACTTC; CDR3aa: CASSLGGRGPGEQYF
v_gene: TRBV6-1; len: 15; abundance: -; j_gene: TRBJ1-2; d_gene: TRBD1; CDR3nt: TGTGCCAGCAGGGAGCCCCGAGGGGGCGCGGGTGGCTACACCTTC; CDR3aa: CASREPRGGAGGYTF
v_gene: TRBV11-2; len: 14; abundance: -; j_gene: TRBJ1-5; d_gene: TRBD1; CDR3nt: TGTGCCAGCAGCAAAGGGACAGGGGATCAGCCCCAGCATTTT; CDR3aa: CASSKGTGDQPQHF
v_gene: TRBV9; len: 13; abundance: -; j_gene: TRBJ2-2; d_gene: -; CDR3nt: TGTGCCAGCAGCGTATCTAACACCGGGGAGCTGTTTTTT; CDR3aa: CASSVSNTGELFF
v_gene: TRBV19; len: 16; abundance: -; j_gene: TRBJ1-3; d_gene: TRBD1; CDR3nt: TGTGCCAGTAGTAGATCAGGGGGCGCGGATGGAAACACCATATATTTT; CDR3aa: CASSRSGGADGNTIYF
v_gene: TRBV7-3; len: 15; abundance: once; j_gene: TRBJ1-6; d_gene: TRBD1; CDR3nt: TGTGCCAGCAGCGCGGGACAGGGAAATAATTCACCCCTCCACTTT; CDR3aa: CASSAGQGNNSPLHF
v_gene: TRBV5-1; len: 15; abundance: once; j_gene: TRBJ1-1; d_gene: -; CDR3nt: TGCGCCAGCAGCTTGGTTGAAGCGGGGACCACTGAAGCTTTCTTT; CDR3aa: CASSLVEAGTTEAFF
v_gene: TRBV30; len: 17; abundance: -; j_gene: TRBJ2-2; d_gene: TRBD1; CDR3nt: TGTGCCTGGAGTGGCTACAGGGGAGAACCGAACGTCGGGGAGCTGTTTTTT; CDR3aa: CAWSGYRGEPNVGELFF
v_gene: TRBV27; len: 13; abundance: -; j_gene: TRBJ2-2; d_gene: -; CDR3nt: TGTGCCAGCAGTCCTATGAACACCGGGGAGCTGTTTTTT; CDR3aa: CASSPMNTGELFF
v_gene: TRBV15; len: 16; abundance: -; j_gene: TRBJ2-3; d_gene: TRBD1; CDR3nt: TGTGCCACCAGCAGCTTGGGACAGGGGATCACAGATACGCAGTATTTT; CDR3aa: CATSSLGQGITDTQYF
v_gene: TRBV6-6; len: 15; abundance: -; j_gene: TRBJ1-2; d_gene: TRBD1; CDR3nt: TGTGCCAGCAGGGCCTGGACAGGGCTGATCTATGGCTACACCTTC; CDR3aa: CASRAWTGLIYGYTF
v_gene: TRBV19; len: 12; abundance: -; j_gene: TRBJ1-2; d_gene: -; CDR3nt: TGTGCCAGTAGGGGACAAGTCGGGGGCTACACCTTC; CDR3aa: CASRGQVGGYTF
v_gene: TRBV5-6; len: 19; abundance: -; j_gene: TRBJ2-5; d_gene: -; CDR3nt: TGTGCCAGCAGCTTGAGAGGTCCTGGAGTACGGGGACATCAAGAGACCCAGTACTTC; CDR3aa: CASSLRGPGVRGHQETQYF
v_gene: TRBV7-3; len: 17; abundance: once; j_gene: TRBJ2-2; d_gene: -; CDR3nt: TGTGCCAGCAGCTTTCTTACTACCCCGGGGGACACCGGGGAGCTGTTTTTT; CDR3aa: CASSFLTTPGDTGELFF
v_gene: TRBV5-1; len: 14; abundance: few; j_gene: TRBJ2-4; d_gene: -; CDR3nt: TGCGCCAGCAGTAAGGACAGTGGGGAAAACATTCAGTACTTC; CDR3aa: CASSKDSGENIQYF
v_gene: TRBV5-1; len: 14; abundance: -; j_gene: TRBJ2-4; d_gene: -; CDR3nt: TGCGCCAGCAGCTCATACAGGGCCCAAAACATTCAGTACTTC; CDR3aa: CASSSYRAQNIQYF
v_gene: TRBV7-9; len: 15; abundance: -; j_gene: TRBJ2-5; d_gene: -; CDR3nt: TGTGCCAGCAGCTTAGTTCCGGGTGGGAGAGAGACCCAGTACTTC; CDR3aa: CASSLVPGGRETQYF
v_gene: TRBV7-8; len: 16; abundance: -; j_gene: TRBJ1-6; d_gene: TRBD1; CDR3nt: TGTGCCAGCAGCTCAAAGGACAGGGTTGGTAATTCACCCCTCCACTTT; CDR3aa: CASSSKDRVGNSPLHF
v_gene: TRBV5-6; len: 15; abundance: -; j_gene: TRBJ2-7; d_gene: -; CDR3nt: TGTGCCAGCAGCATGGACATAGGGGCGTCCTACGAGCAGTACTTC; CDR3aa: CASSMDIGASYEQYF
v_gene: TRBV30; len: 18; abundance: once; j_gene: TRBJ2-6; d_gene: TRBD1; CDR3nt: TGTGCCTGGAAGCGACAGGGGGCGTTAATTTCGGGGGCCAACGTCCTGACTTTC; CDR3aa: CAWKRQGALISGANVLTF
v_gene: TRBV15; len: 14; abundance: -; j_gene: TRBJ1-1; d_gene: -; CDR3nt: TGTGCCACCAGCAGAGATCGGGAGTCCACTGAAGCTTTCTTT; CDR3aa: CATSRDRESTEAFF
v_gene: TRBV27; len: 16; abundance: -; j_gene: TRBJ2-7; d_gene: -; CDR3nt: TGTGCCAGCAGTTTATCGGGTGGGTTGGGCACCTACGAGCAGTACTTC; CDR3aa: CASSLSGGLGTYEQYF
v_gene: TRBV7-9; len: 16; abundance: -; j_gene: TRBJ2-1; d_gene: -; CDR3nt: TGTGCCAGCAGCTTAAATAGGGGGACTATATACAATGAGCAGTTCTTC; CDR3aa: CASSLNRGTIYNEQFF
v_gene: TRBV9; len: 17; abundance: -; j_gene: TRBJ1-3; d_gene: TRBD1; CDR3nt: TGTGCCAGCAGCAGGGGACAGGACGTTTTCTCTGGAAACACCATATATTTT; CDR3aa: CASSRGQDVFSGNTIYF
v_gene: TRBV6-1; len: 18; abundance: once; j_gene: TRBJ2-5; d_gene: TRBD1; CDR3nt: TGTGCCAGCAGTGAAGCCCCCCGAGGGACAGGGGGCCAAGAGACCCAGTACTTC; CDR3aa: CASSEAPRGTGGQETQYF
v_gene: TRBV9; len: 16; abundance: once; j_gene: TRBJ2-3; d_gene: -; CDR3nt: TGTGCCAGCAGCGCCCAGCTGGGGGGGCGCGCAGATACGCAGTATTTT; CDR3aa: CASSAQLGGRADTQYF
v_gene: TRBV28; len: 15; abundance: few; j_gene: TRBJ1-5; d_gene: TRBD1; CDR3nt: TGTGCCAGCAGTTTATGGACAGGGGGCAATCAGCCCCAGCATTTT; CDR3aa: CASSLWTGGNQPQHF
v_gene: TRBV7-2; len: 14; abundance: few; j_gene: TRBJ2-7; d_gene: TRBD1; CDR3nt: TGTGCCAGCAGCCGGAACAGGGGATTCTACGAGCAGTACTTC; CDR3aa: CASSRNRGFYEQYF
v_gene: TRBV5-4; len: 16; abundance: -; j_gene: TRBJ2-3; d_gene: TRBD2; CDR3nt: TGTGCCAGCAGCTTATGGGGGGGAGGAAGCACAGATACGCAGTATTTT; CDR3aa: CASSLWGGGSTDTQYF
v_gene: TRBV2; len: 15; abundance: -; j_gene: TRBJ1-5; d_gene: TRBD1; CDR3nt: TGTGCCAGCAAACTAGTCAGGGGGCAAGATTCAGCCCAGCATTTT; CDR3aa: CASKLVRGQDSAQHF
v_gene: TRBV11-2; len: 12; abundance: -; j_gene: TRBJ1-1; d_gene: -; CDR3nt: TGTGCCAGCAGCCCCGCGGGGGGGTGGACTTTCTTT; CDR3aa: CASSPAGGWTFF
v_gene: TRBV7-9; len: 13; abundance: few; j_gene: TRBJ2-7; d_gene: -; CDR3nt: TGTGCCAGCAGTCTAGACAGGTCCTACGAGCAGTACTTC; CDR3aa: CASSLDRSYEQYF
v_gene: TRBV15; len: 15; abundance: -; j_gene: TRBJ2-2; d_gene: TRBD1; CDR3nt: TGTGCCACCAGCAGTCCGGGACAGGGTAAAGGGGAGCTGTTTTTT; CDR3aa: CATSSPGQGKGELFF
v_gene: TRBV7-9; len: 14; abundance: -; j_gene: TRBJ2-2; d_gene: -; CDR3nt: TGTGCCAGCAGCTTAAAGTCGGGGGCCGGGGAGCTGTTTTTT; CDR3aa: CASSLKSGAGELFF
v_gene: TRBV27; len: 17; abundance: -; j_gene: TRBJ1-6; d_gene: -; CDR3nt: TGTGCCAGCAGGCGCGTCAGGGGAGTATCCTATAATTCACCCCTCCACTTT; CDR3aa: CASRRVRGVSYNSPLHF
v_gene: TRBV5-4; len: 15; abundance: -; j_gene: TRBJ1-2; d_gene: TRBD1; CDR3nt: TGTGCCAGCAGCTTGGTTGACAGGGGTAACTATGGCTACACCTTC; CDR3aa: CASSLVDRGNYGYTF
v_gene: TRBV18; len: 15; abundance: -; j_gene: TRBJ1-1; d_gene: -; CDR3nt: TGTGCCAGCTCACAGGGGGTGATAATGAACACTGAAGCTTTCTTT; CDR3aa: CASSQGVIMNTEAFF
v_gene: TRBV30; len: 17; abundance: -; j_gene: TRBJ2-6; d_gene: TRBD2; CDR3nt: TGTGCCTGGACTCCTGGGGGAGGGAGTTTTGGGGCCAACGTCCTGACTTTC; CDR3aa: CAWTPGGGSFGANVLTF
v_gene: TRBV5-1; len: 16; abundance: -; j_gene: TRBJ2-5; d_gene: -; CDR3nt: TGCGCCAGCAGCTACGACGGAGGGGGGGTTCAAGAGACCCAGTACTTC; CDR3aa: CASSYDGGGVQETQYF